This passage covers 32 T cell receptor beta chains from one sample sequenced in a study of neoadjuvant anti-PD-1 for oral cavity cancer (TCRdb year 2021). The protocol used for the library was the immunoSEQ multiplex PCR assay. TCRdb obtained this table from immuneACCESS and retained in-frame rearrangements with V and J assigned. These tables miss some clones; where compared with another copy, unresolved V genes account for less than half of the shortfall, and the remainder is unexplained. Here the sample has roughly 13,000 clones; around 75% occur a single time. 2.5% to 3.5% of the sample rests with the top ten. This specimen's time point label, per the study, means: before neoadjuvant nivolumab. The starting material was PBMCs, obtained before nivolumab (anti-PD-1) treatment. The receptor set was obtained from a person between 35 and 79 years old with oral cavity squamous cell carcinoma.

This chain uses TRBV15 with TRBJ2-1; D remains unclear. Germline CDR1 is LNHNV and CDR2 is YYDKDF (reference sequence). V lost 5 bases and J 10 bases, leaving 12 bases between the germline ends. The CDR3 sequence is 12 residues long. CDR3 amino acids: CATSALRGEQFF. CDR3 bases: TGTGCCACCAGCGCCCTCCGCGGAGAGCAGTTCTTC.

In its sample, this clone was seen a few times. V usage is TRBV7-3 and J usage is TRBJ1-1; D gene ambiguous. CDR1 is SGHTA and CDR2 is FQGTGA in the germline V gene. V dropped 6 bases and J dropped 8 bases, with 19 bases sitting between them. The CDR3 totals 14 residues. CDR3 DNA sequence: TGTGCCAGCAGTTTTGGGCTCGACCCGGGGGAAGCTTTCTTT. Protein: CASSFGLDPGEAFF.

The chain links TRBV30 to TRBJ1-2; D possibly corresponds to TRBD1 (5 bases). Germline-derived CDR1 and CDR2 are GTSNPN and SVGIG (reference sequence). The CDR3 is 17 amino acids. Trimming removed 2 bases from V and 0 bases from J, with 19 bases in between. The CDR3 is CAWSTTSIQASNYGYTF. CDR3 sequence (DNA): TGTGCCTGGAGTACCACCTCAATACAGGCTTCTAACTATGGCTACACCTTC. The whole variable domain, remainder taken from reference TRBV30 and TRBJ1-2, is SQTIHQWPATLVQPVGSPLSLECTVEGTSNPNLYWYRQAAGRGLQLLFYSVGIGQISSEVPQNLSASRPQDRQFILSSKKLLLSDSGFYLCAWSTTSIQASNYGYTFGSGTRLTVV.

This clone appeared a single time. CDR3 coding DNA: TGTGCCAGCAGTGGGTGGACTAATGAAAAACTGTTTTTT. Encoded protein: CASSGWTNEKLFF. The V and J genes are TRBV6-1 and TRBJ1-4, with unresolved D. Deletions cut 4 bases from V and 2 bases from J, with 5 bases between. This CDR3 comprises 13 residues. In germline, CDR1 is MNHNS, CDR2 SASEGT.

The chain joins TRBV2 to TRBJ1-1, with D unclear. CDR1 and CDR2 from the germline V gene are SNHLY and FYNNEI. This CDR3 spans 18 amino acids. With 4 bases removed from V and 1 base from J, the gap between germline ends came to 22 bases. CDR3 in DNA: TGTGCCAGCAGTGTAGCGGCAGAAACTACGACCGGGAACACTGAAGCTTTCTTT. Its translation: CASSVAAETTTGNTEAFF.

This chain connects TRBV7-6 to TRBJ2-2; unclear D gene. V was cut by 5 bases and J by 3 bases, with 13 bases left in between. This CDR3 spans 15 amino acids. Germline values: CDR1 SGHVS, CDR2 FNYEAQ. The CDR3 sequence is CASSEAGPYTGELFF. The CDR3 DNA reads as TGTGCCAGCAGCGAGGCCGGGCCTTACACCGGGGAGCTGTTTTTT.

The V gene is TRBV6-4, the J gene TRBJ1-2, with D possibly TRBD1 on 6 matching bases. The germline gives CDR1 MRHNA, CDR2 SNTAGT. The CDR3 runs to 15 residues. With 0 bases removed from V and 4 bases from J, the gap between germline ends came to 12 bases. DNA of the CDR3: TGTGCCAGCAGTGACTCGGGGGGCGGCAGCTATGGCTACACCTTC. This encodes CASSDSGGGSYGYTF.

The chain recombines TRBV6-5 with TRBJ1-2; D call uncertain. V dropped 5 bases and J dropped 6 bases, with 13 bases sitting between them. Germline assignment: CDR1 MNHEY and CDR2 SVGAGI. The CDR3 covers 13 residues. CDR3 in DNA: TGTGCCAGCAGTGAATCCCTAATACATGGCTACACCTTC. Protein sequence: CASSESLIHGYTF.

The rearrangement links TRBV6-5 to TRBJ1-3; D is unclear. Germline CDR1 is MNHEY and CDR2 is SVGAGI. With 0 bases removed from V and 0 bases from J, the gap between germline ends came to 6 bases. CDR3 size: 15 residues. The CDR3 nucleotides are TGTGCCAGCAGTTACTCTGGTAGCTCTGGAAACACCATATATTTT. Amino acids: CASSYSGSSGNTIYF.

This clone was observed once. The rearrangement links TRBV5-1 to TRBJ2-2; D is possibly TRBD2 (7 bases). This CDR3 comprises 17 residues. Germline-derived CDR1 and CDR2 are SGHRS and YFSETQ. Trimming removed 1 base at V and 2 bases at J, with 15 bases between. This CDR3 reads CASSLRTRGTNTGELFF. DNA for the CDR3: TGCGCCAGCAGCTTGAGGACTAGGGGGACAAACACCGGGGAGCTGTTTTTT.

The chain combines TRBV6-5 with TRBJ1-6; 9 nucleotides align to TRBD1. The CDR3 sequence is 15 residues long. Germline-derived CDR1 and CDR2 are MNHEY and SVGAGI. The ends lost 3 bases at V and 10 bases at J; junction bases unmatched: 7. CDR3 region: CASSYVDRGSSPLHF. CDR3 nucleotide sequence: TGTGCCAGCAGTTATGTTGACAGGGGGTCCTCACCCCTCCACTTT.

The chain's CDR3 is CASSLAGILTSEQYF. The CDR3 bases are TGTGCCAGCAGTTTGGCGGGGATACTTACGTCCGAGCAGTACTTC. The V gene is TRBV6-6, the J gene TRBJ2-7; D perhaps matches TRBD2 (6 bases). Germline V gene data show CDR1 as MNHNY and CDR2 as SVGAGI (reference sequence). The V and J ends lost 4 bases and 6 bases respectively, with 19 bases between them. The CDR3 length is 15 residues.

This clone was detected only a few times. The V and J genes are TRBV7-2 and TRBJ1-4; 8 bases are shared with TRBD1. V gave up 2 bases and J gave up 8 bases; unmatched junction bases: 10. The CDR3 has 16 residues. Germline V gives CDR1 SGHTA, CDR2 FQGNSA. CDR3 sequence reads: CASSLILGTGTEKLFF. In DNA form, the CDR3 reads TGTGCCAGCAGCTTAATCCTTGGGACAGGCACGGAAAAACTGTTTTTT.

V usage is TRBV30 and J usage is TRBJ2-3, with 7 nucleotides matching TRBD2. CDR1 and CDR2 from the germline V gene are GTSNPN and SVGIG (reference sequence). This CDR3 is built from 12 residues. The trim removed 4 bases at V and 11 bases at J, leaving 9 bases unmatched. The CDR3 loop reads CAWNLLTGGQYF. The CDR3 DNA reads TGTGCCTGGAATCTCTTGACGGGGGGGCAGTATTTT.

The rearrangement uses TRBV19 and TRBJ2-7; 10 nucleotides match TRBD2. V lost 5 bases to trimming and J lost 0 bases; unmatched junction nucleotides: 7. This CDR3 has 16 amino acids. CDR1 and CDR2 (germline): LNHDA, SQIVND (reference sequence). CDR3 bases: TGTGCCAGTAGTGGGCAGACTAGCGGGTCCTCCTACGAGCAGTACTTC. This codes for CASSGQTSGSSYEQYF. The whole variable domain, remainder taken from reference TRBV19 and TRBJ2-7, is DGGITQSPKYLFRKEGQNVTLSCEQNLNHDAMYWYRQDPGQGLRLIYYSQIVNDFQKGDIAEGYSVSREKKESFPLTVTSAQKNPTAFYLCASSGQTSGSSYEQYFGPGTRLTVT.

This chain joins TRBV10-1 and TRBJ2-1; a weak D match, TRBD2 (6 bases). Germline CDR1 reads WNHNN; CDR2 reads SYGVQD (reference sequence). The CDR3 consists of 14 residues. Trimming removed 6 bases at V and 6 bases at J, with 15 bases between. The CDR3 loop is CASSDGGSGNEQFF. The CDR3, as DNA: TGCGCCAGCAGCGATGGAGGGAGCGGCAATGAGCAGTTCTTC.

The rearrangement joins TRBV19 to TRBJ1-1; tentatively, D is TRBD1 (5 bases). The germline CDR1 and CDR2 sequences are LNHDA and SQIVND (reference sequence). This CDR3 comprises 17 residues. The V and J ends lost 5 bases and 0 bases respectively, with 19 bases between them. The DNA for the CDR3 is TGTGCCAGTAGTCCGGAGGGGATACTAACAATGAACACTGAAGCTTTCTTT. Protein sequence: CASSPEGILTMNTEAFF.

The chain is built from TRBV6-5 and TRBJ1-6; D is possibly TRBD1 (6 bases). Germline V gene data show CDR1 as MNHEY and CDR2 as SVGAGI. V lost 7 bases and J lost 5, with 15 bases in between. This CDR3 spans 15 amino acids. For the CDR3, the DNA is TGTGCCAGCAACCCAGCAAGGGGGAATAATTCACCCCTCCACTTT. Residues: CASNPARGNNSPLHF.

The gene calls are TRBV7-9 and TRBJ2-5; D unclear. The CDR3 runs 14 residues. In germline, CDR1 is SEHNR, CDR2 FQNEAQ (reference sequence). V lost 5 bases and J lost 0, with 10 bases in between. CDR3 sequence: CASSRARDQETQYF. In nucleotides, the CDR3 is TGTGCCAGCAGCCGGGCCCGGGACCAAGAGACCCAGTACTTC. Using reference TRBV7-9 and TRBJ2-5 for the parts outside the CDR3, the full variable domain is DTGVSQNPRHKITKRGQNVTFRCDPISEHNRLYWYRQTLGQGPEFLTYFQNEAQLEKSRLLSDRFSAERPKGSFSTLEIQRTEQGDSAMYLCASSRARDQETQYFGPGTRLLVL.

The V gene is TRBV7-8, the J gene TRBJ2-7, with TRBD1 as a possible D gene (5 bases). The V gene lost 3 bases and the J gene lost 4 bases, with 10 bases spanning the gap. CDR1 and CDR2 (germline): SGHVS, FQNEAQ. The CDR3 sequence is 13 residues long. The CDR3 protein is CASSFAQGYEQYF. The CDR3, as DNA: TGTGCCAGCAGCTTTGCGCAGGGTTACGAGCAGTACTTC.

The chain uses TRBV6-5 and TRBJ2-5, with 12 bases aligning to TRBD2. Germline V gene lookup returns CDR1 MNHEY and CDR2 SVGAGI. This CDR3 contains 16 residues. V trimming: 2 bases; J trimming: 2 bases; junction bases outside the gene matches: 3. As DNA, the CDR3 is TGTGCCAGCAGTTACCCGACTAGCGGGGGTCAAGAGACCCAGTACTTC. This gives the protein CASSYPTSGGQETQYF.

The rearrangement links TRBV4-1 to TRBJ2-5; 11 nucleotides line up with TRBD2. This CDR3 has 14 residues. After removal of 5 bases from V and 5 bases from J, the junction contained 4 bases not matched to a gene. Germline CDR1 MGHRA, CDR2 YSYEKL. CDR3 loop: CASSILAGVETQYF. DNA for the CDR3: TGCGCCAGCAGCATACTAGCGGGAGTGGAGACCCAGTACTTC.

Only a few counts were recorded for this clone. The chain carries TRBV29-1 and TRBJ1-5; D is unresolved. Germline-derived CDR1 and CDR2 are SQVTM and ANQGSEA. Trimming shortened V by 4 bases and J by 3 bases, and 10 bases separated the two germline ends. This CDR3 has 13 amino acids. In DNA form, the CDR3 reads TGCAGCGTTGGGCATGGGAACAATCAGCCCCAGCATTTT. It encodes CSVGHGNNQPQHF.

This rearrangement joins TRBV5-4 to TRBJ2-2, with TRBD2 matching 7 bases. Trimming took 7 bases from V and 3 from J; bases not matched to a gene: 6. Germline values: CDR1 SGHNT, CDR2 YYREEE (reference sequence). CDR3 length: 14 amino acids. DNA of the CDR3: TGTGCCAGCTCAATAACTAGCGACACCGGGGAGCTGTTTTTT. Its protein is CASSITSDTGELFF. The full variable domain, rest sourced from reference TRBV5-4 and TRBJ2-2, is ETGVTQSPTHLIKTRGQQVTLRCSSQSGHNTVSWYQQALGQGPQFIFQYYREEENGRGNFPPRFSGLQFPNYSSELNVNALELDDSALYLCASSITSDTGELFFGEGSRLTVL.

CDR3 residues: CASSLDSGNGYTF. CDR3 coding DNA: TGCGCCAGCAGCTTGGATAGCGGAAATGGCTACACCTTC. This rearrangement joins TRBV5-1 to TRBJ1-2; D unclear. V lost 0 bases, J lost 6 bases, and 9 bases lay in between. This CDR3 has 13 residues. The germline gives CDR1 SGHRS, CDR2 YFSETQ.

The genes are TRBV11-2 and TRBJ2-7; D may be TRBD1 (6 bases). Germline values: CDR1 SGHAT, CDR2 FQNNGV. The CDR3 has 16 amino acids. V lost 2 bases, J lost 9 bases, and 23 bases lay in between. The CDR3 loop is CASSLKPGHTARGQYF. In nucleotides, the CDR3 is TGTGCCAGCAGCTTAAAGCCGGGACATACCGCTCGTGGGCAGTACTTC.

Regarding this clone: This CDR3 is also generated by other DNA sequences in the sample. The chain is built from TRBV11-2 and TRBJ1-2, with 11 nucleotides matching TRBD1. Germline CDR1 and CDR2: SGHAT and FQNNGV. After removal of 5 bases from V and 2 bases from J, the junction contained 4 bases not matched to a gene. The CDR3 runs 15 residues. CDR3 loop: CASSRGQGANYGYTF. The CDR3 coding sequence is TGTGCCAGCAGCCGAGGACAGGGGGCCAACTATGGCTACACCTTC.

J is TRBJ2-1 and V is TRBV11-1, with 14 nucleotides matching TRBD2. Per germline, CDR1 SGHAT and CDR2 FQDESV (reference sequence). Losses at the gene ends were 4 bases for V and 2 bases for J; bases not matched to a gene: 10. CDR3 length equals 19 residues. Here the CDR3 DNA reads TGTGCCAGCAGCTCGACGACTAGCGGGAGGGGGGGCCCCTACAATGAGCAGTTCTTC. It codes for CASSSTTSGRGGPYNEQFF.

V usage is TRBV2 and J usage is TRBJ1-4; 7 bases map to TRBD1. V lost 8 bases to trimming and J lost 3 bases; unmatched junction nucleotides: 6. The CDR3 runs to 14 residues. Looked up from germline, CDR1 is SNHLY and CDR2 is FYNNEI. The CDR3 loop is CASDRVESNEKLFF. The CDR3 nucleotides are TGTGCCAGCGACAGGGTAGAGTCTAATGAAAAACTGTTTTTT. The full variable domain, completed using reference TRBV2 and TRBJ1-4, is EPEVTQTPSHQVTQMGQEVILRCVPISNHLYFYWYRQILGQKVEFLVSFYNNEISEKSEIFDDQFSVERPDGSNFTLKIRSTKLEDSAMYFCASDRVESNEKLFFGSGTQLSVL.

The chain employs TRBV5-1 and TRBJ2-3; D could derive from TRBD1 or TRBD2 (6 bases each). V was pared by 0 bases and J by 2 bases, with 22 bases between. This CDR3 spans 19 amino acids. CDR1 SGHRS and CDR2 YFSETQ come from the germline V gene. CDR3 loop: CASSLGFYGGHGDTDTQYF. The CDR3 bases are TGCGCCAGCAGCTTGGGGTTTTATGGGGGGCATGGGGACACAGATACGCAGTATTTT.

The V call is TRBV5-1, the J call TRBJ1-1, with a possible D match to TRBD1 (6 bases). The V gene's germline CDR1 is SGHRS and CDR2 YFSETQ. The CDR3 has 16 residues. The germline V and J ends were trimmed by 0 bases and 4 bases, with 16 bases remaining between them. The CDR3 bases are TGCGCCAGCAGCTTGGGTAGCGTGGGGGCGCGCACTGAAGCTTTCTTT. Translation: CASSLGSVGARTEAFF.

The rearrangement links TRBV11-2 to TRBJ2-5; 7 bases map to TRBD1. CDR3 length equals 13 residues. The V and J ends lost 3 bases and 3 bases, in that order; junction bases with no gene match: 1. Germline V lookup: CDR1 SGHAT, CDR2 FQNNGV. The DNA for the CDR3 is TGTGCCAGCAGCTTGGGGACAGAAGAGACCCAGTACTTC. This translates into CASSLGTEETQYF.